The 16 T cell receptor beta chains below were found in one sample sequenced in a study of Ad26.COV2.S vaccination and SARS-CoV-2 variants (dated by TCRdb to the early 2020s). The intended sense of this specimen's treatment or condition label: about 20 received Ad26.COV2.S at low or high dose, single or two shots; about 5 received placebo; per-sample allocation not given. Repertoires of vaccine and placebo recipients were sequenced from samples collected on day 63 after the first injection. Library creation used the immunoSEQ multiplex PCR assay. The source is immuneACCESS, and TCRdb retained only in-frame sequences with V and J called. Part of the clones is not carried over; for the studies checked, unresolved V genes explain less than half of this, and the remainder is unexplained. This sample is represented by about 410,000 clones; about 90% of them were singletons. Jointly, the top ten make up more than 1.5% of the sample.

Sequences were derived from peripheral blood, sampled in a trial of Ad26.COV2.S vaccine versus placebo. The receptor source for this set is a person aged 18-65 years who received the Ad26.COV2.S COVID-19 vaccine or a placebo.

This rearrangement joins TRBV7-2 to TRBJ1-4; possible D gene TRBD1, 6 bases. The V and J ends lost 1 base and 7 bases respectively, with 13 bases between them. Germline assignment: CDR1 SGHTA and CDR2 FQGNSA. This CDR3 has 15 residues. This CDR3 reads CASSLGQGRAEKLFF. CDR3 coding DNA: TGTGCCAGCAGCTTAGGTCAGGGGCGGGCTGAAAAACTGTTTTTT.

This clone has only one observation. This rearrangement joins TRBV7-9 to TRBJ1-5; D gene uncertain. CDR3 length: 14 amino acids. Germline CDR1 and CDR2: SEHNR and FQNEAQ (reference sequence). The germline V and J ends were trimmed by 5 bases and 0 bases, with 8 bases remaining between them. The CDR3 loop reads CASSGVNSNQPQHF. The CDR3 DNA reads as TGTGCCAGCAGCGGGGTAAATAGCAATCAGCCCCAGCATTTT.

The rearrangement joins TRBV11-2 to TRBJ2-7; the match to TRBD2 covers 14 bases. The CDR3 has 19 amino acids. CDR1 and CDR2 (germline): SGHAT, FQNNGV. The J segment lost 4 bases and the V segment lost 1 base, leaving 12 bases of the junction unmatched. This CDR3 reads CASSLVRTSGGKGPYEQYF. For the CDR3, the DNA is TGTGCCAGCAGCTTAGTTAGGACTAGCGGGGGGAAGGGACCATACGAGCAGTACTTC.

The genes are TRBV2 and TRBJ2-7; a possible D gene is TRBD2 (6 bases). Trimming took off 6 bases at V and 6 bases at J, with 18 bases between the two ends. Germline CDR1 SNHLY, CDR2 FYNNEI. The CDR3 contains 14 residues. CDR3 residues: CASSTESRGREQYF. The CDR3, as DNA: TGTGCCAGCAGCACGGAATCGCGGGGCCGCGAGCAGTACTTC. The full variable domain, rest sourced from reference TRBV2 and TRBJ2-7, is EPEVTQTPSHQVTQMGQEVILRCVPISNHLYFYWYRQILGQKVEFLVSFYNNEISEKSEIFDDQFSVERPDGSNFTLKIRSTKLEDSAMYFCASSTESRGREQYFGPGTRLTVT.

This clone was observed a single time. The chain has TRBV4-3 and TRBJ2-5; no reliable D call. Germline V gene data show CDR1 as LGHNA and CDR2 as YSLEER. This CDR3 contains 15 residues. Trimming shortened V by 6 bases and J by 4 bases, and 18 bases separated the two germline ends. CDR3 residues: CASRGKQQLRETQYF. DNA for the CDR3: TGCGCCAGCAGAGGAAAACAACAGCTAAGAGAGACCCAGTACTTC.

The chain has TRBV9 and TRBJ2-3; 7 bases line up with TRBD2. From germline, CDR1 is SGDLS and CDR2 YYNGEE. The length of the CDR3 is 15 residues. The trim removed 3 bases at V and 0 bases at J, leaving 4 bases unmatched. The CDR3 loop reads CASSDLTSSTDTQYF. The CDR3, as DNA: TGTGCCAGCAGCGACCTGACTAGCAGCACAGATACGCAGTATTTT.

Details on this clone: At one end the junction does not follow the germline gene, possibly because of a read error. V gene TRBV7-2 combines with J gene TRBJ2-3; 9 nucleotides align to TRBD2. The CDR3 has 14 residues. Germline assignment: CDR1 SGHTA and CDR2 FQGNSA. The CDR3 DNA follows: TGTGCCAGCAGCCTAGCGGGGAACACAGATACGCAGTATTTT. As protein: CASSLAGNTDTQYF.

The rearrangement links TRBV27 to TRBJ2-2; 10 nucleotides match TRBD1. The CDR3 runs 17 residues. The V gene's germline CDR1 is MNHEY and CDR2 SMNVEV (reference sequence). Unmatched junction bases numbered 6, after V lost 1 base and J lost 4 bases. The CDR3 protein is CASSLLDWTGGTGELFF. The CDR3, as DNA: TGTGCCAGCAGTTTATTGGACTGGACAGGGGGCACCGGGGAGCTGTTTTTT.

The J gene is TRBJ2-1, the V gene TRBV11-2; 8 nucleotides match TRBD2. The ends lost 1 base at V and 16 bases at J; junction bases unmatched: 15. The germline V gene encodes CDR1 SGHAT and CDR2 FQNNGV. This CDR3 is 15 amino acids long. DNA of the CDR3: TGTGCCAGCAGCTTAGTTCGCGGAGCGAGCGGGGGCTGTTTCTTC. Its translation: CASSLVRGASGGCFF.

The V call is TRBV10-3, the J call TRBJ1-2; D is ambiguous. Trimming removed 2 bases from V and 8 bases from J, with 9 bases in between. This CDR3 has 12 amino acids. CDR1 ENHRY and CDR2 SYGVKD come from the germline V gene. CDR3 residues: CAISEISGGYTF. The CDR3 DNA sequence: TGTGCCATCAGTGAGATCTCCGGCGGCTACACCTTC.

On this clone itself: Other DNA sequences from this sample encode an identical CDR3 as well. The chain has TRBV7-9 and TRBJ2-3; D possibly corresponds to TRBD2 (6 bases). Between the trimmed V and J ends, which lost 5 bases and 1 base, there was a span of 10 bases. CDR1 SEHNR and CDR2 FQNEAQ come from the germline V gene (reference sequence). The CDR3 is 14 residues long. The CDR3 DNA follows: TGTGCCAGCAGCCTCTCGGGGGGCACAGATACGCAGTATTTT. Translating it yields CASSLSGGTDTQYF.

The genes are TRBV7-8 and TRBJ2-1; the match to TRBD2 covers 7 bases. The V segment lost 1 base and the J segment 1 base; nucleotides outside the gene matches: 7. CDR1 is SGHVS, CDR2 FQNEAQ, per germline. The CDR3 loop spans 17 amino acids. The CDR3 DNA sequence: TGTGCCAGCAGCTTAGTATGGGTGGGGGGGTCCTACAATGAGCAGTTCTTC. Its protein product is CASSLVWVGGSYNEQFF.

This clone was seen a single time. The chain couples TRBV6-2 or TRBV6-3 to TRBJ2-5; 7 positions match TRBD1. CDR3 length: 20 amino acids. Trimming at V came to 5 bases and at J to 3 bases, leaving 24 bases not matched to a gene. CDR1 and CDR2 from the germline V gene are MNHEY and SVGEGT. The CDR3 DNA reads TGTGCCAGCAGTCAAGACCGATCCCCAAGCCGGGACAGTGGAAAAGAGACCCAGTACTTC. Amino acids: CASSQDRSPSRDSGKETQYF.

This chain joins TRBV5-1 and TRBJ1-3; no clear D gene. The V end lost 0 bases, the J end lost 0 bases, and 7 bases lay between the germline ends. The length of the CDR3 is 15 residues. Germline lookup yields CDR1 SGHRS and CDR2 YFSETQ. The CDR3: CASSLDLSSGNTIYF. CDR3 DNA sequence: TGCGCCAGCAGCTTGGACCTCAGCTCTGGAAACACCATATATTTT.

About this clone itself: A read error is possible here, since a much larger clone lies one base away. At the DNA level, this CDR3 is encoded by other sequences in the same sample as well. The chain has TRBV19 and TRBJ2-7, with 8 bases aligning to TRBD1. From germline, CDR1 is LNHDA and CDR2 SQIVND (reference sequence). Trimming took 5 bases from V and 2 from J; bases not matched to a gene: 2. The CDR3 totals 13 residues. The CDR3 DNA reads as TGTGCCAGTAGTCCGGGACAGGCCTACGAGCAGTACTTC. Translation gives CASSPGQAYEQYF.

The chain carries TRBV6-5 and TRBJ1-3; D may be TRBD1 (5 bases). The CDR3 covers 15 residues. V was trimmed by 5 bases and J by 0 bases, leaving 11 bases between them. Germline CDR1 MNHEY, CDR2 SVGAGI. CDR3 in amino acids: CASSTGTDSGNTIYF. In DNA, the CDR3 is TGTGCCAGCAGTACCGGGACGGACTCTGGAAACACCATATATTTT.